Listed here are 21 T cell receptor beta chains from one sample, sequenced in a study of blood T cell repertoires in COVID-19. The table came from immunoSEQ multiplex PCR; TCRdb's copy has only in-frame clones and leaves some out. The data contain 250,000 to 350,000 clones, 70% to 85% of them singletons. The sequencing input was peripheral blood. These receptors all stem from a human donor with COVID-19, enrolled during active disease. The donor label of this sample is uncertain.

The gene calls are TRBV5-1 and TRBJ2-2; 9 bases fit TRBD1. V shed 7 bases and J 1 base; nucleotides not matched to a gene: 2. Germline V gene data show CDR1 as SGHRS and CDR2 as YFSETQ. The CDR3 runs to 14 residues. The CDR3 sequence: CASGGQGNTGELFF. CDR3 sequence (DNA): TGCGCCAGCGGGGGACAGGGGAACACCGGGGAGCTGTTTTTT.

Of note for this clone: A junction end diverges from the germline sequence, so it may reflect a read error. The chain couples TRBV11-2 to TRBJ2-3; 10 positions match TRBD2. Germline values: CDR1 SGHAT, CDR2 FQNNGV. The CDR3 totals 14 residues. Written as DNA, the CDR3 is TGTGCCAGCAGCCCTAGCGGGAGCATAGATACGCAGTATTTT. As protein: CASSPSGSIDTQYF.

This clone was detected many times. The chain employs TRBV4-3 and TRBJ2-2; 9 bases are a match to TRBD2. CDR1 LGHNA and CDR2 YSLEER come from the germline V gene. J was trimmed by 4 bases and V by 1 base; bases with no gene match: 4. CDR3 length: 16 residues. CDR3 bases: TGCGCCAGCAGCCAAGCCTCGACTAGCGGCACCGGGGAGCTGTTTTTT. Translated: CASSQASTSGTGELFF.

J is TRBJ2-3 and V is TRBV2; D is perhaps TRBD2 (5 bases). This CDR3 comprises 16 residues. Germline V lookup: CDR1 SNHLY, CDR2 FYNNEI. The V end was cut by 6 bases, the J end by 4 bases, with 20 bases between. CDR3 protein: CASRARLPLGSDTQYF. In DNA, the CDR3 is TGTGCCAGCAGAGCCCGACTACCCCTAGGATCAGATACGCAGTATTTT.

This clone was found once. The V gene is TRBV5-1, the J gene TRBJ2-5, with a tentative D call TRBD2 (6 bases). V was trimmed by 2 bases and J by 5 bases, leaving 13 bases between them. Germline CDR1 reads SGHRS; CDR2 reads YFSETQ. This CDR3 contains 14 residues. The CDR3 is CASSFEGREETQYF. CDR3 nucleotide sequence: TGCGCCAGCAGCTTTGAGGGCCGGGAGGAGACCCAGTACTTC.

The chain employs TRBV7-2 and TRBJ2-4, with a possible D match to TRBD1 (6 bases). V shed 5 bases and J shed 1 base, with 12 bases lying between them. Germline V gene data show CDR1 as SGHTA and CDR2 as FQGNSA. CDR3 size: 15 residues. This CDR3 reads CASSGRRGAKNIQYF. CDR3 nucleotides: TGTGCCAGCAGCGGACGCAGGGGTGCCAAAAACATTCAGTACTTC. Together with reference TRBV7-2 and TRBJ2-4, the CDR3 gives the full variable domain: GAGVSQSPSNKVTEKGKDVELRCDPISGHTALYWYRQSLGQGLEFLIYFQGNSAPDKSGLPSDRFSAERTGGSVSTLTIQRTQQEDSAVYLCASSGRRGAKNIQYFGAGTRLSVL.

The chain uses TRBV28 and TRBJ2-3, with 8 bases that match TRBD2. The CDR3 has 15 amino acids. V shed 6 bases, J shed 4 bases, and the junction held 9 bases outside the gene matches. From germline, CDR1 is MDHEN and CDR2 SYDVKM. The CDR3 sequence: CASRFFGLAADTQYF. CDR3 nucleotides: TGTGCCAGCAGATTCTTTGGACTAGCCGCAGATACGCAGTATTTT.

The CDR3 DNA sequence: TGTGCCTGCGGGAGCTCCTACAATGAGCAGTTCTTC. Its translation: CACGSSYNEQFF. The V gene is TRBV11-3, the J gene TRBJ2-1; the match to TRBD2 covers 7 bases. The V and J ends lost 11 bases and 0 bases, in that order; junction bases with no gene match: 1. The germline V gene has CDR1 SGHNT and CDR2 YENEEA. This CDR3 region has 12 residues.

CDR3 region: CASSLFLNQETQYF. CDR3 bases: TGTGCCAGCAGCTTATTTCTTAACCAAGAGACCCAGTACTTC. The chain carries TRBV7-2 and TRBJ2-5; D gene unclear. V dropped 2 bases and J dropped 0 bases, with 7 bases sitting between them. The CDR3 loop spans 14 amino acids. The germline V gene encodes CDR1 SGHTA and CDR2 FQGNSA.

Details on this clone: Other nucleotide sequences in the sample specify the same CDR3. The chain employs TRBV27 and TRBJ2-7; TRBD2 aligns across 7 bases. There are 13 residues in the CDR3. Germline values: CDR1 MNHEY, CDR2 SMNVEV (reference sequence). V dropped 4 bases and J dropped 7; count of bases not matched to a gene: 7. The CDR3 DNA is TGTGCCAGCAGTTCGGGGACCGGGGGGGAGCAGTACTTC. Its translation is CASSSGTGGEQYF.

This clone was recorded once. This sequence joins TRBV25-1 and TRBJ2-7, with D uncertain. CDR1 and CDR2 from the germline V gene are MGHDK and SYGVNS. CDR3 length: 15 amino acids. V was clipped by 3 bases and J by 0 bases, with 12 bases between them. The CDR3 DNA reads as TGTGCCAGCAGTGATGATTTCTTACACTCCTACGAGCAGTACTTC. It codes for CASSDDFLHSYEQYF.

The V call is TRBV28, the J call TRBJ1-4; D is uncertain. Germline V gene data show CDR1 as MDHEN and CDR2 as SYDVKM. The V gene lost 9 bases and the J gene lost 5 bases, with 16 bases spanning the gap. This CDR3 is 14 amino acids long. The CDR3 nucleotides read TGTGCCAGTTTGACGGGAAGAGGGAATGAAAAACTGTTTTTT. Translation gives CASLTGRGNEKLFF.

The chain links TRBV28 to TRBJ2-5; a weak D match, TRBD2 (6 bases). Germline CDR1 MDHEN, CDR2 SYDVKM. This CDR3 contains 16 residues. V was trimmed by 3 bases and J by 5 bases, leaving 19 bases between them. This chain's CDR3 is CASSLSIVGGSETQYF. The CDR3 region has the DNA TGTGCCAGCAGTTTGTCTATAGTCGGGGGATCGGAGACCCAGTACTTC.

The rearrangement uses TRBV29-1 and TRBJ1-2; TRBD1 is a possible D gene (5 bases). Germline V CDR1 and CDR2: SQVTM, ANQGSEA. The V end was cut by 7 bases, the J end by 6 bases, with 27 bases between. The CDR3 is 16 amino acids. In DNA, the CDR3 is TGCAGCGGCCTGAACGGGGGTAATAGGTTGGAGGATGGCTACACCTTC. Protein: CSGLNGGNRLEDGYTF.

The V call is TRBV6-5, the J call TRBJ2-1; maybe TRBD1 (6 bases). Germline V gene sequence: CDR1 MNHEY, CDR2 SVGAGI. CDR3 length: 14 residues. V lost 6 bases, J lost 6 bases, and 15 bases lay in between. The CDR3 sequence: CASSPLQGGNEQFF. For the CDR3, the DNA is TGTGCCAGCAGCCCCCTACAGGGTGGCAATGAGCAGTTCTTC.

This clone turned up a few times. The chain recombines TRBV5-1 with TRBJ2-5; D unclear. The CDR3 consists of 13 residues. The ends were cut back, 1 base at V and 2 bases at J, with 6 bases in the middle. Germline CDR1 reads SGHRS; CDR2 reads YFSETQ. This chain's CDR3 is CASSLMLQETQYF. CDR3 coding DNA: TGCGCCAGCAGCTTGATGTTACAAGAGACCCAGTACTTC.

The J gene is TRBJ2-1, the V gene TRBV5-8; the match to TRBD1 covers 9 bases. CDR1 is SGHTS and CDR2 is YDEGEE in the germline V gene. The CDR3 is made up of 15 amino acids. V was pared by 3 bases and J by 9 bases, with 10 bases of the junction left unmatched. CDR3 residues: CASSSGTGTGSEQFF. CDR3 nucleotide sequence: TGTGCCAGCAGCTCGGGGACCGGGACAGGGTCTGAGCAGTTCTTC.

The chain joins TRBV27 to TRBJ2-3; D gene ambiguous. The CDR3 has 14 residues. The germline CDR1 and CDR2 sequences are MNHEY and SMNVEV (reference sequence). V was cut by 6 bases and J by 4 bases, with 14 bases left in between. In nucleotides, the CDR3 is TGTGCCAGCAGCCCCCTGAGAGAGTCAGATACGCAGTATTTT. This sequence encodes CASSPLRESDTQYF.

This clone was detected only once. This chain links TRBV6-5 with TRBJ2-1; D not certain. Germline V lookup: CDR1 MNHEY, CDR2 SVGAGI. The CDR3 covers 12 residues. V was pared by 5 bases and J by 14 bases, with 16 bases between. The CDR3 DNA sequence: TGTGCCAGCAGTAACACCCACCGAATCGAGTTCTTC. It codes for CASSNTHRIEFF.

This sequence joins TRBV21-1 and TRBJ2-1; the table names TRBD2, a call not compared with the DNA. TRBV21-1 is a pseudogene. The CDR3 totals 17 residues. Here the CDR3 reads CASSKAHEGVLVYEQFF. For the CDR3, the DNA is TGTGCCAGCAGCAAAGCGCACGAGGGTGTATTGGTCTATGAGCAGTTCTTC.

The rearrangement uses TRBV29-1 and TRBJ1-2, with 8 bases matching TRBD1. Per the germline V gene, CDR1 is SQVTM and CDR2 is ANQGSEA. The trim removed 5 bases at V and 4 bases at J, leaving 6 bases unmatched. The CDR3 consists of 13 residues. CDR3 loop: CSVQADRGYGYTF. In nucleotides, the CDR3 is TGCAGCGTTCAGGCCGACAGGGGCTATGGCTACACCTTC. Variable domain in full (rest from reference TRBV29-1 and TRBJ1-2): SAVISQKPSRDICQRGTSLTIQCQVDSQVTMMFWYRQQPGQSLTLIATANQGSEATYESGFVIDKFPISRPNLTFSTLTVSNMSPEDSSIYLCSVQADRGYGYTFGSGTRLTVV.